This T cell receptor (beta chain) emerged from a study of identical twins. TCRdb called the 5' RACE reads again in MiXCR, with one record for every CDR3 protein. In the table there are about 250,000 distinct CDR3 sequences, roughly an eighth of which are singletons. Per germline, CDR1 DFQATT and CDR2 SNEGSKA (reference sequence). The V end lost 4 bases, the J end lost 2 bases, and 15 bases lay between the germline ends. The CDR3 extends over 16 amino acids. This clonotype was seen once. Specimen: memory (CD45RO+) T cells sorted from blood. The source of this sequence is a woman younger than 30 in good health. The V gene is TRBV20-1, the J gene TRBJ1-6; D remains unclear. Here the CDR3 reads CSATIPGRAYNSPLHF. The CDR3 nucleotides read TGCAGTGCTACGATACCGGGAAGGGCCTATAATTCACCCCTCCACTTT.